A selection of T cell receptor beta chains follows, all from one sample in a study of a mutant IDH1 vaccine in newly diagnosed glioma. No antigen has been identified for these receptors. Libraries were prepared by immunoSEQ multiplex PCR; TCRdb keeps only in-frame clonotypes and omits some of them. The repertoire holds more than 55,000 clones, with 80% to 85% as singletons. Sample: PBMCs, taken from a glioma patient whose treatment included an IDH1 peptide vaccine. These receptors were taken from a woman in her thirties or forties with glioma. Some clones in this sample may be carry-over from other donors' samples. Each CDR3 is given with its conserved first and last residue. A D gene is named only where the DNA matches it firmly. For some rows the clone size is stated as once, few or many, or as a class when expanded; others skip it.

TRBJ2-2 | . | TRBV4-1 | . | TGCGCCAGCAGCCTTCAGACCAACACCGGGGAGCTGTTTTTT | CASSLQTNTGELFF
TRBJ1-1 | . | TRBV20-1 | . | TGCAGTGCTAGTGACTACACTGAAGCTTTCTTT | CSASDYTEAFF
TRBJ1-5 | TRBD1 | TRBV29-1 | few | TGCAGCGTGGTCGACAGGGACAATCAGCCCCAGCATTTT | CSVVDRDNQPQHF
TRBJ2-2 | . | TRBV7-9 | . | TGTGCCAGCAGCAACGGGCATCTGCTGTTTTTT | CASSNGHLLFF
TRBJ1-4 | TRBD1 | TRBV7-9 | . | TGTGCCAGCAGCTTTGGGACAGAGAATGAAAAACTGTTTTTT | CASSFGTENEKLFF
TRBJ1-2 | . | TRBV15 | . | TGTGCCACCAGCAGAGATATAGACCCAGATGGCTACACCTTC | CATSRDIDPDGYTF
TRBJ2-3 | . | TRBV2 | . | TGTGCCAGCAGTGCCCAACCCCCCCAGCCGTCGAGCACAGATACGCAGTATTTT | CASSAQPPQPSSTDTQYF
TRBJ2-1 | TRBD2 | TRBV10-3 | . | TGTGCCATCAGTGGCCGGACTAGCGGGGGGAATGAGCAGTTCTTC | CAISGRTSGGNEQFF
TRBJ2-7 | . | TRBV29-1 | . | TGCAGCGTTGAAGAGCGGGGCAGCGAGCAGTACTTC | CSVEERGSEQYF
TRBJ1-1 | . | TRBV5-1 | . | TGCGCCAGCGGGGGCGGGGGGGCATATACTGAAGCTTTCTTT | CASGGGGAYTEAFF
TRBJ2-6 | . | TRBV18 | . | TGTGCCAGCGGTCCTTCTGGGGCCAACGTCCTGACTTTC | CASGPSGANVLTF
TRBJ1-3 | . | TRBV13 | . | TGTGCCAGCAGCTTCACGAGGGGAAACACCATATATTTT | CASSFTRGNTIYF
TRBJ2-3 | . | TRBV5-1 | once | TGCGCCAGCAGCCTTCCCCGCGGGGTTAGCACAGATACGCAGTATTTT | CASSLPRGVSTDTQYF
TRBJ2-1 | . | TRBV2 | once | TGTGCCAGCAACTATCTGTCCAATGAGCAGTTCTTC | CASNYLSNEQFF
TRBJ1-5 | . | TRBV10-3 | . | TGTGCCATCACCGACAGGAGCAATCAGCCCCAGCATTTT | CAITDRSNQPQHF
TRBJ1-1 | TRBD1 | TRBV7-2 | . | TGTGCCAGCAGCCCAGAGGGGGCCGGGAACACTGAAGCTTTCTTT | CASSPEGAGNTEAFF
TRBJ2-7 | TRBD1 | TRBV11-2 | . | TGTGCCAGCAGCCACAACAGGGGTTTAAAGTCCTACGAGCAGTACTTC | CASSHNRGLKSYEQYF
TRBJ2-5 | TRBD2 | TRBV6-6 | . | TGTGCCAGCAACACGGGCGGGGGGCCACAAGAGACCCAGTACTTC | CASNTGGGPQETQYF
TRBJ2-5 | TRBD1 | TRBV9 | . | TGTGCCAGCAGCGTAGGAGGGACAGGGGTGTTGGGGGAGACCCAGTACTTC | CASSVGGTGVLGETQYF
TRBJ2-1 | . | TRBV6-5 | . | TGTGCCAGCTCGGGGAGTAATGAGCAGTTCTTC | CASSGSNEQFF
TRBJ2-4 | TRBD2 | TRBV7-2 | . | TGTGCCAGCAGCTTAGCGCGGGAGGGGGCCCCCAAAAACATTCAGTACTTC | CASSLAREGAPKNIQYF
TRBJ2-3 | . | TRBV27 | . | TGTGCCAGCAGTTTATCGGGGACCTCCCATACGCAGTATTTT | CASSLSGTSHTQYF
TRBJ2-2 | . | TRBV14 | few | TGTGCCAGCAGCCAAACGTCGCTCCAGGACCCTTACACCGGGGAGCTGTTTTTT | CASSQTSLQDPYTGELFF
TRBJ2-5 | . | TRBV5-1 | . | TGCGCCAGCAGCCCAGAACCTCAGGGCGGCAGAGAGACCCAGTACTTC | CASSPEPQGGRETQYF
TRBJ2-3 | . | TRBV5-1 | . | TGCGCCAGCAGCTTGACCACAGATACGCAGTATTTT | CASSLTTDTQYF
TRBJ2-1 | TRBD2 | TRBV10-3 | . | TGTGCCATCAGAGGGACTAGCGGGGGGCCAGCCTACAATGAGCAGTTCTTC | CAIRGTSGGPAYNEQFF
TRBJ1-2 | . | TRBV21-1 | . | TGTGCCAGCAGCCCCTGTTGGGCAGTCTATGGCTACACCTTC | CASSPCWAVYGYTF
TRBJ1-4 | . | TRBV6-5 | . | TGTGCCAGCAGTTACTCGAGTACGGGTGAAAAACTGTTTTTT | CASSYSSTGEKLFF
TRBJ2-5 | TRBD1 | TRBV5-1 | . | TGCGCCAGTAACAGGGGACCTTGGGGGACCCAGTACTTC | CASNRGPWGTQYF
TRBJ2-5 | . | TRBV25-1 | once | TGTGCCAGCAGTGAATATCACCAGGGCGGAGAGACCCAGTACTTC | CASSEYHQGGETQYF
TRBJ1-2 | . | TRBV5-4 | . | TGTGCCAGCAGCTTGGGGGTGACTAACTATGGCTACACCTTC | CASSLGVTNYGYTF
TRBJ1-1 | . | TRBV2 | few | TGTGCCAGTAAAGAAGCCGAGCGGGTTATGAACACTGAAGCTTTCTTT | CASKEAERVMNTEAFF
TRBJ2-2 | . | TRBV5-1 | . | TGCGCCAGCGCCCCCTCGGCGGGCGGGGAGCTGTTTTTT | CASAPSAGGELFF
TRBJ2-1 | TRBD2 | TRBV19 | . | TGTGCCAGTAGTACTTCTCTACTATCAGCGGGGGGTGAGCAGTTCTTC | CASSTSLLSAGGEQFF
TRBJ2-7 | . | TRBV14 | . | TGTGCCAGCAGCCAATGGACCTACGAGCAGTACTTC | CASSQWTYEQYF
TRBJ2-1 | . | TRBV5-6 | . | TGTGCCAGCAGCTTCCGGACAGTCTCCTACAATGAGCAGTTCTTC | CASSFRTVSYNEQFF
TRBJ2-7 | . | TRBV5-8 | . | TGTGCCAGCACGAGTTCGAGCTCCTACGAGCAGTACTTC | CASTSSSSYEQYF
TRBJ2-7 | . | TRBV7-6 | once | TGTGCCAGCAGCTTAGAACGAGGGCTGGGGTACGAGCAGTACTTC | CASSLERGLGYEQYF
TRBJ2-1 | TRBD2 | TRBV6-5 | . | TGTGCCAGCAGTTACGGTAACGGGGGGGCGAAGTTCTTC | CASSYGNGGAKFF
TRBJ1-4 | . | TRBV12-5 | . | TGTGCTAGTGGTTTGGTCTCTTTGGTGCCTTTTAATGAAAAACTGTTTTTT | CASGLVSLVPFNEKLFF
TRBJ2-7 | . | TRBV7-2 | . | TGTGCCAGCAGCTTAGGTGACATCACCTACGAGCAGTACTTC | CASSLGDITYEQYF
TRBJ1-5 | TRBD1 | TRBV29-1 | few | TGCAGCGTTGGGGACAGCTATAGCAATCAGCCCCAGCATTTT | CSVGDSYSNQPQHF